Below, one T cell receptor (beta chain) is given with its context. Its antigen is currently unknown. This specimen comes from a study of T cell responses to AZD1222 COVID-19 vaccine. The method was immunoSEQ multiplex PCR; TCRdb's version includes in-frame clones alone and lacks a portion of them. Among about 100,000 clones, approximately 86% were seen once, and the ten largest hold approximately 4%. V lost 6 bases and J 0 bases, leaving 12 bases between the germline ends. Germline V gene lookup returns CDR1 MGHDK and CDR2 SYGVNS. The CDR3 is 15 residues long. Findings of the study overall: Donors in the cohort were predominantly white British and more often female, and clonal diversity was possibly underestimated.

This TCR was sampled from an adult in good health. This chain connects TRBV25-1 to TRBJ1-3; D is perhaps TRBD1 (6 bases). The sequencing here drew on peripheral blood, taken on day 0 of AZD1222 vaccination. The CDR3 region is CASSATGNSGNTIYF. The CDR3 DNA sequence: TGTGCCAGCAGCGCCACAGGGAACTCTGGAAACACCATATATTTT.